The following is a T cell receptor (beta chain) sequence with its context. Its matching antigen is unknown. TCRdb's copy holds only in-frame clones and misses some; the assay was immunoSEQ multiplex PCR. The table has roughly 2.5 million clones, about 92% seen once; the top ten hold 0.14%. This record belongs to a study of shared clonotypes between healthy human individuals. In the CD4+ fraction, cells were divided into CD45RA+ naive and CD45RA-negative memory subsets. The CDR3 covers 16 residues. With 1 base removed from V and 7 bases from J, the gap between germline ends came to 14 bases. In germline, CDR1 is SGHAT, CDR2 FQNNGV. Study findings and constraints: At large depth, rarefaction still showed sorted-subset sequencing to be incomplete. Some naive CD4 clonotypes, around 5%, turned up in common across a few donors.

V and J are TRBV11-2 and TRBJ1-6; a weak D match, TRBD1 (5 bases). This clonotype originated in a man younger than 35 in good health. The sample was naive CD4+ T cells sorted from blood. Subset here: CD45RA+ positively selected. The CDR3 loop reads CASSLGGRGGNSPLHF. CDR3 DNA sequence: TGTGCCAGCAGCTTAGGGGGGAGGGGCGGAAATTCACCCCTCCACTTT.